Each of the 10 T cell receptor beta chains below was sequenced from the same sample in a study of blood T cell repertoires in COVID-19 (dated by TCRdb to 2018 to 2021). Library generation was performed with the immunoSEQ multiplex PCR assay. TCRdb re-hosts the immuneACCESS table, in-frame sequences only. Its copies lack some clones; in the studies checked, an unresolved V gene accounts for under half of them, and the cause for the rest is not known. This sample lists fewer than 100,000 clones; around 90% were detected once. The top ten clonotypes cover around 4.5% of the sample. The sample taken for sequencing was peripheral blood. Receptors were obtained from a man between 65 and 79 years old with acute or convalescent COVID-19.

The CDR3 DNA follows: TGCGCCAGCAGCCTGATGGGGGGACAGGGATACAATGAGCAGTTCTTC. Amino acids: CASSLMGGQGYNEQFF. V is TRBV5-1 and J is TRBJ2-1; TRBD1 agrees at 9 bases. CDR1 SGHRS and CDR2 YFSETQ come from the germline V gene. Unmatched junction bases numbered 9, after V lost 4 bases and J lost 4 bases. The CDR3 is 16 amino acids. Together with reference TRBV5-1 and TRBJ2-1, the CDR3 gives the full variable domain: KAGVTQTPRYLIKTRGQQVTLSCSPISGHRSVSWYQQTPGQGLQFLFEYFSETQRNKGNFPGRFSGRQFSNSRSEMNVSTLELGDSALYLCASSLMGGQGYNEQFFGPGTRLTVL.

This chain links TRBV5-1 with TRBJ1-4; 11 nucleotides match TRBD1. The trim removed 4 bases at V and 6 bases at J, leaving 5 bases unmatched. Germline CDR1 is SGHRS and CDR2 is YFSETQ. CDR3 size: 15 residues. CDR3 nucleotides: TGCGCCAGCAGCCGACCGGGACAGGGGGATGAAAAACTGTTTTTT. Translation: CASSRPGQGDEKLFF.

This rearrangement joins TRBV4-1 to TRBJ1-5, with a possible D match to TRBD1 (5 bases). V dropped 2 bases and J dropped 6 bases, with 14 bases sitting between them. The CDR3 loop spans 15 amino acids. Germline V gene lookup returns CDR1 MGHRA and CDR2 YSYEKL. CDR3 loop: CASSQLQGFIQPQHF. The CDR3 DNA reads as TGCGCCAGCAGCCAACTTCAGGGTTTTATTCAGCCCCAGCATTTT.

V gene TRBV6-5 combines with J gene TRBJ1-4; perhaps TRBD1 as D (5 bases). This CDR3 spans 15 amino acids. The V end lost 6 bases, the J end lost 7 bases, and 18 bases lay between the germline ends. Germline V gene lookup returns CDR1 MNHEY and CDR2 SVGAGI. DNA for the CDR3: TGTGCCAGCAGCGGGGGACCATTCGGGGGTGAAAAACTGTTTTTT. Amino acids: CASSGGPFGGEKLFF.

The chain couples TRBV5-5 to TRBJ2-3; TRBD2 matches 13 bases. Germline CDR1 reads SGHKS; CDR2 reads YYEKEE (reference sequence). V shed 0 bases, J shed 5 bases, and the junction held 3 bases outside the gene matches. The CDR3 extends over 16 amino acids. This chain's CDR3 is CASSLVGLAGLDTQYF. The CDR3 DNA sequence: TGTGCCAGCAGCTTGGTGGGACTAGCGGGGTTAGATACGCAGTATTTT.

The count of this clone is one. The chain recombines TRBV14 with TRBJ1-1; possible D gene TRBD1, 6 bases. Germline assignment: CDR1 SGHDN and CDR2 FVKESK. Trimming left V 4 bases short and J 1 base short, with 19 bases between. This CDR3 contains 17 residues. As DNA, the CDR3 is TGTGCCAGCAGCCGTCGGACAGCTCCCGGGTGGAACACTGAAGCTTTCTTT. It is translated as CASSRRTAPGWNTEAFF.

The rearrangement joins TRBV19 to TRBJ1-6, with a possible D match to TRBD1 (6 bases). Germline V CDR1 and CDR2: LNHDA, SQIVND (reference sequence). V lost 4 bases and J lost 5, with 9 bases in between. The CDR3 consists of 14 residues. The chain's CDR3 is CASSTTGNNSPLHF. CDR3 nucleotides: TGTGCCAGTAGTACCACAGGGAATAATTCACCCCTCCACTTT.

This chain uses TRBV5-1 with TRBJ1-2; no clear D gene. The CDR3 contains 14 residues. Deletions cut 0 bases from V and 4 bases from J, with 10 bases between. In germline, CDR1 is SGHRS, CDR2 YFSETQ. Written as DNA, the CDR3 is TGCGCCAGCAGCTTGGAGCGGCCAACCTATGGCTACACCTTC. Translation gives CASSLERPTYGYTF.

The chain joins TRBV11-3 to TRBJ2-5; no clear D. The CDR3 sequence is 13 residues long. Germline V gene sequence: CDR1 SGHNT, CDR2 YENEEA. V was trimmed by 5 bases and J by 2 bases, leaving 9 bases between them. CDR3 sequence: CASSPDGQETQYF. The DNA for the CDR3 is TGTGCCAGCAGCCCCGACGGGCAAGAGACCCAGTACTTC.

Note on this clone: The sample carries other DNA sequences with the same CDR3. J is TRBJ1-4 and V is TRBV6-5; 9 bases map to TRBD1. The ends lost 1 base at V and 8 bases at J; junction bases unmatched: 2. Germline V gene lookup returns CDR1 MNHEY and CDR2 SVGAGI. The CDR3 is 14 amino acids. CDR3: CASSYLGQGEKLFF. CDR3 DNA: TGTGCCAGCAGTTACTTAGGACAGGGGGAAAAACTGTTTTTT.